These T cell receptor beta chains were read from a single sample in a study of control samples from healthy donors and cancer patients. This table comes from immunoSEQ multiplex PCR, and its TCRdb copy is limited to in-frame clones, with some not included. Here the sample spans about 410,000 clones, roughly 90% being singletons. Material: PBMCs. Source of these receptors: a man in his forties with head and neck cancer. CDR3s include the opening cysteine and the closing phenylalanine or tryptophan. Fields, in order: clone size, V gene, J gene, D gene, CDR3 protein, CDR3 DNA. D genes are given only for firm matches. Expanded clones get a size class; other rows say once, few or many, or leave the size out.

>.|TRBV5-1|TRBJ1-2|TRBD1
CASSSGTGALTGYTF
TGCGCCAGCAGCTCCGGGACAGGCGCCCTTACTGGCTACACCTTC
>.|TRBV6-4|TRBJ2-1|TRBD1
CASSGGGPGYNEQFF
TGTGCCAGCAGTGGAGGGGGCCCTGGATACAATGAGCAGTTCTTC
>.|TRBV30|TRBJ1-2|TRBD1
CAWSLTGGDYGYTF
TGTGCCTGGAGTCTTACAGGGGGAGACTATGGCTACACCTTC
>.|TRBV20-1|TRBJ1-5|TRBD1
CSASGQGGSNQPQHF
TGCAGTGCTAGTGGACAGGGAGGGAGCAATCAGCCCCAGCATTTT
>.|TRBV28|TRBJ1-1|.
CASSQGGSTEAFF
TGTGCCAGCAGCCAAGGGGGGAGCACTGAAGCTTTCTTT
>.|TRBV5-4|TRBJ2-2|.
CASSPRGLNTGELFF
TGTGCCAGCAGCCCCCGGGGGCTGAACACCGGGGAGCTGTTTTTT
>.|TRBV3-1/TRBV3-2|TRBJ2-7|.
CASSSGTASYEQYF
TGTGCCAGCAGCAGCGGGACAGCAAGTTACGAGCAGTACTTC
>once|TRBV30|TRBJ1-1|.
CAWSEDSRGTLNTEAFF
TGTGCCTGGAGCGAGGACAGTAGGGGTACGCTGAACACTGAAGCTTTCTTT
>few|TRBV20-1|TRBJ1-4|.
CSAPRDEKLFF
TGCAGTGCCCCTCGGGATGAAAAACTGTTTTTT
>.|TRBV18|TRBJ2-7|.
CASSPLSSYEQYF
TGTGCCAGCTCACCGCTCAGCTCCTACGAGCAGTACTTC
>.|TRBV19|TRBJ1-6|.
CASSIFGRASPAEDSPLHF
TGTGCCAGTAGTATCTTCGGCAGGGCATCGCCCGCGGAGGATTCACCCCTCCACTTT
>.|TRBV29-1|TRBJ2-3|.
CSAVADTQYF
TGCAGCGCCGTGGCAGATACGCAGTATTTT
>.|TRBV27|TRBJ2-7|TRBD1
CASSWSGQGPYEQYF
TGTGCCAGCAGTTGGTCTGGACAGGGCCCCTACGAGCAGTACTTC
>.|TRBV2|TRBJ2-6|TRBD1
CASRGTGGISGANVLTF
TGTGCCAGCAGGGGGACAGGCGGTATCTCTGGGGCCAACGTCCTGACTTTC
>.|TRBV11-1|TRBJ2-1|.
CASSLGRTPQDEQFF
TGTGCCAGCAGCTTAGGTAGGACTCCCCAGGATGAGCAGTTCTTC
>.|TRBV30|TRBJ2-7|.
CAWSRLVGYEQYF
TGTGCCTGGAGTAGGTTGGTGGGTTACGAGCAGTACTTC
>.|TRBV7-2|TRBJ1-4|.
CASTPVGLNEKLFF
TGTGCCAGCACCCCGGTTGGACTTAATGAAAAACTGTTTTTT
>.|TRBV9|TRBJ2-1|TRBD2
CASSLLAGSYNEQFF
TGTGCCAGCAGCTTGCTAGCGGGATCCTACAATGAGCAGTTCTTC
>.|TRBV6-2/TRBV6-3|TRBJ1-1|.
CASSRGGGPNTEAFF
TGTGCCAGCAGCCGCGGGGGGGGACCGAACACTGAAGCTTTCTTT
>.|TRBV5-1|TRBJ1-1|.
CASSFPDQLGGTEAFF
TGCGCCAGCAGCTTTCCAGACCAGCTTGGGGGGACTGAAGCTTTCTTT
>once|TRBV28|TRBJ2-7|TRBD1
CASLLTGGFPYEQYF
TGTGCCAGCCTGCTGACAGGGGGCTTCCCCTACGAGCAGTACTTC
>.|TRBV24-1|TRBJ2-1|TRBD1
CATNYRGPYNEQFF
TGTGCCACCAACTACAGGGGTCCTTACAATGAGCAGTTCTTC
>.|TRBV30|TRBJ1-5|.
CAWRPIRGGNQPQHF
TGTGCCTGGCGGCCTATTAGGGGAGGTAATCAGCCCCAGCATTTT
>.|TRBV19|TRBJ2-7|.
CASSIGLEQYF
TGTGCCAGTAGTATTGGGTTGGAGCAGTACTTC
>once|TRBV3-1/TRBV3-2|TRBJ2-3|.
CASSQDGGLRDTQYF
TGTGCCAGCAGCCAAGATGGGGGGCTCAGAGATACGCAGTATTTT
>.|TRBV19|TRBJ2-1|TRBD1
CASSIRGSAYNEQFF
TGTGCCAGTAGTATCAGGGGGAGCGCCTACAATGAGCAGTTCTTC